The clone carrying this TCR beta chain has more than one count but fewer than ten. Its target is unknown. Unique molecular identifiers were built into the TCRbeta library. In TCRdb, the PCR reads were re-called with MiXCR into one record per CDR3 protein. The sample comprises hundreds of thousands of distinct CDR3 sequences, around 15% of which are singletons, and under 30% rests with the top ten. This sample was included in a study of T-cell reconstitution after alpha-beta-depleted transplantation in children. Notes on the study in general: Surviving recipient T cells and thymic progenitors accounted for the high day-60 TCRbeta diversity observed in some patients. After one year, T-cell counts and TCRbeta diversity mostly came from new T cells.

V was pared by 6 bases and J by 1 base, with 6 bases of the junction left unmatched. Germline V lookup: CDR1 SGHDT, CDR2 YYEEEE. This CDR3 comprises 14 residues. The source of this sequence is a boy in the first two years of life who had a stem cell transplant for Wiskott-Aldrich syndrome, so the T cells may come from the graft donor. This rearrangement joins TRBV5-6 to TRBJ1-1; 7 bases fit TRBD1. The specimen comprised PBMCs, mostly from graft donor cells, sampled 360 days after TCRalphabeta/CD19-depleted stem cell transplant. Here the CDR3 reads CASNRQGPNTEAFF. Written as DNA, the CDR3 is TGTGCCAGCAACCGACAGGGACCGAACACTGAAGCTTTCTTT.